Listed below are T cell receptor beta chains from one sample, sequenced in a study of T cell changes during pregnancy in multiple sclerosis. TCRdb's copy holds only in-frame clones and misses some; the assay was immunoSEQ multiplex PCR. In the table there are tens of thousands of clones, approximately 89% of which are singletons. The starting material was peripheral blood, obtained before pregnancy. The receptors shown here come from a female donor with multiple sclerosis, enrolled in a pregnancy study. Both conserved end residues are part of each CDR3. A D gene is named only where the DNA matches it firmly. Some rows mark clone size as missing; the rest say once, few, many or name a class of expanded clone.

TRBV15	TRBD1	-	TRBJ2-2	TGTGCCACCAGCAGCGTGACAGGGTCCGGGGAGCTGTTTTTT	CATSSVTGSGELFF
TRBV28	TRBD1	once	TRBJ2-7	TGTGCCAGCACCTCGGACAGGACGCACTACGAGCAGTACTTC	CASTSDRTHYEQYF
TRBV4-2	TRBD2	-	TRBJ2-3	TGTGCCAGCAGCCAAGATCTAGCGGGGGGCACAGATACGCAGTATTTT	CASSQDLAGGTDTQYF
TRBV29-1	TRBD2	-	TRBJ2-1	TGCAGCGTGGGACTAGCGGGAGGGAATGAGCAGTTCTTC	CSVGLAGGNEQFF
TRBV18	-	-	TRBJ1-1	TGTGCCAGCCGAGACAGTACTGAAGCTTTCTTT	CASRDSTEAFF
TRBV5-4	-	-	TRBJ2-3	TGTGCCAGCAGACCTAGTTCCGCAGATACGCAGTATTTT	CASRPSSADTQYF
TRBV5-1	TRBD1	-	TRBJ2-7	TGCGCCAGCAGCTTGGTGGACAGGGACGACTACGAGCAGTACTTC	CASSLVDRDDYEQYF
TRBV6-5	TRBD2	-	TRBJ2-1	TGTGCCAGCAGACTAACTAGCGGGAGGGTTAATGAGCAGTTCTTC	CASRLTSGRVNEQFF
TRBV4-2	TRBD1	-	TRBJ1-2	TGTGCCAGCAGCATAGGTGGGACAGCAGGTGGCTACACCTTC	CASSIGGTAGGYTF
TRBV19	TRBD2	-	TRBJ2-7	TGTGCCAGTAGTCTCCAAAGAGGGACTAGAAACTACGAGCAGTACTTC	CASSLQRGTRNYEQYF
TRBV5-4	-	-	TRBJ2-5	TGTGCCAGCAGCGTAGGGGGTTCGGAGACCCAGTACTTC	CASSVGGSETQYF